A selection of T cell receptor beta chains follows, all from one sample in a study of blood T cell repertoires in COVID-19. Sequencing used immunoSEQ multiplex PCR; TCRdb keeps in-frame clones, though not all of them. The sample has 300,000 to 350,000 clones, about 92% seen once. The sequenced sample consisted of peripheral blood. The receptors stem from a woman aged 60-70 years with COVID-19, enrolled during active disease. Both conserved end residues are part of each CDR3. The order of the fields is J gene, clone size, D gene, V gene, CDR3 protein, CDR3 DNA. The D gene is left open where the match is weak. Clone size appears in some rows only: once, few, many, or a class for an expanded clone.

>TRBJ2-1|once|TRBD2|TRBV4-1
CASSHGASGGAAYNEQFF
TGCGCCAGCAGCCATGGTGCTAGCGGGGGGGCGGCCTACAATGAGCAGTTCTTC
>TRBJ2-1|.|TRBD2|TRBV28
CASSPYYSGGNEQFF
TGTGCCAGCAGCCCGTACTATAGCGGGGGCAATGAGCAGTTCTTC
>TRBJ2-1|.|TRBD2|TRBV3-1/TRBV3-2
CASSFGGASYNEQFF
TGTGCCAGCAGTTTCGGGGGGGCGTCCTACAATGAGCAGTTCTTC
>TRBJ1-1|.|.|TRBV19
CASSTGDGRNTEAFF
TGTGCCAGTAGTACGGGGGACGGTAGAAACACTGAAGCTTTCTTT
>TRBJ1-6|once|.|TRBV7-8
CASSLGDTNSPLHF
TGTGCCAGCAGCTTAGGAGACACGAATTCACCCCTCCACTTT
>TRBJ2-3|.|.|TRBV5-1
CASSQGAGAGADTQYF
TGCGCCAGCAGCCAAGGTGCGGGGGCGGGGGCAGATACGCAGTATTTT
>TRBJ2-5|.|TRBD2|TRBV9
CASSVGGLAGGLETQYF
TGTGCCAGCAGCGTAGGAGGGCTAGCGGGGGGCTTAGAGACCCAGTACTTC
>TRBJ1-2|.|.|TRBV7-8
CASTRGTSYGYTF
TGTGCCAGCACTCGGGGGACTTCCTATGGCTACACCTTC
>TRBJ1-1|.|.|TRBV19
CASRIKGGGTEAFF
TGTGCCAGTAGGATCAAGGGTGGAGGAACTGAAGCTTTCTTT
>TRBJ1-6|.|TRBD1|TRBV2
CASRKSTEDRDNSPLHF
TGTGCCAGCAGGAAATCAACTGAGGACAGGGATAATTCACCCCTCCACTTT
>TRBJ2-1|.|TRBD2|TRBV5-8
CASSLYLAGGGNEQFF
TGTGCCAGCAGCTTGTATCTAGCGGGGGGAGGAAATGAGCAGTTCTTC
>TRBJ2-6|.|TRBD1|TRBV19
CASSRQGGGANVLTF
TGTGCCAGTAGTAGACAGGGGGGTGGGGCCAACGTCCTGACTTTC